This T cell receptor (beta chain) was captured by sequencing in a study of CD8 T cells in ankylosing spondylitis (dated by TCRdb to about 2017). A note on the overall study: The study set out to find disease-linked TCR variants by profiling T cell receptor beta repertoires in ankylosing spondylitis patients and healthy donors. The whole study cohort included 108 healthy donors and 25 ankylosing spondylitis patients. Peripheral blood samples were taken, and synovial fluid was additionally collected from ankylosing spondylitis patients.

Results the study describes overall, beyond this receptor: The disease-linked clones were reported to be significantly enriched in matched synovial fluid samples from ankylosing spondylitis patients. Some of the motif variants had been reported before in the synovial fluid and blood of reactive arthritis patients, a finding that suggests common disease-initiation mechanisms. A TCR beta motif made up of under ten highly homologous amino acid variants appeared to be characteristic of blood from ankylosing spondylitis patients. In peripheral blood, the disease-linked clones were found at relatively low frequencies and had a CD8+ phenotype.

The CDR3, from cysteine to phenylalanine, totals 13 residues. The DNA shown is the 39-base CDR3, in frame from base 1. The germline V and J ends show losses of 3 bases and 4 bases respectively, and no gene match explains 4 bases of the junction. CDR1 and CDR2, looked up from the germline V gene (reference sequence), are DFQATT and SNEGSKA. A word on this clonotype: Its antigen is currently not known. Nothing much larger sits one base from this clone, and base qualities are not available.

These reads were obtained on an Illumina MiSeq. Quantitative 5'-RACE with molecular barcodes was the method used to prepare the TCR beta libraries. In the source study's methods: To identify disease-linked TCR variants, a new computational method was used, one built on a probabilistic model of VDJ rearrangement. TCRdb's own reprocessing of the public reads used fastp at Q25 and MiXCR and kept productive beta chains. Rows merge per CDR3 protein into single entries with the most common DNA and genes. TCRdb, rather than the study authors, made the V and J calls. The sample profile shows 27,000 or so distinct CDR3 sequences; roughly 7.3% of them were found once. The ten most abundant clones make up around 30% of the sample.

Recombination joined TRBV20-1 with TRBJ2-3; 7 central nucleotides agree with TRBD2. The sequence derives from a male donor with ankylosing spondylitis or in good health (not recorded which). Specimen: blood. The DNA is TGCAGTGCTAGTAAGGCGGGAGCAGATACGCAGTATTTT. The resulting protein is CSASKAGADTQYF.